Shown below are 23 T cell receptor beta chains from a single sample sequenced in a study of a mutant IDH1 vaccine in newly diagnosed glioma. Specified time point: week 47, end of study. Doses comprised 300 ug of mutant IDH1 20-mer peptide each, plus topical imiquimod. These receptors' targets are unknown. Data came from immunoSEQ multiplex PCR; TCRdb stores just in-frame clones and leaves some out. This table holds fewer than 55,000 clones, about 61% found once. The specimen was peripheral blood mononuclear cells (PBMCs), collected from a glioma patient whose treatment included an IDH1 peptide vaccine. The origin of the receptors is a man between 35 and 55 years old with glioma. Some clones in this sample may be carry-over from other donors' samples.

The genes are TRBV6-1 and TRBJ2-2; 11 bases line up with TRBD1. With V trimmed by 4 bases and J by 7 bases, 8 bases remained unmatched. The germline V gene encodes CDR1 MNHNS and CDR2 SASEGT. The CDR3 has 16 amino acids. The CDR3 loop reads CASSGQAGTGGGELFF. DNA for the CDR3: TGTGCCAGCAGTGGACAGGCCGGGACAGGGGGCGGGGAGCTGTTTTTT.

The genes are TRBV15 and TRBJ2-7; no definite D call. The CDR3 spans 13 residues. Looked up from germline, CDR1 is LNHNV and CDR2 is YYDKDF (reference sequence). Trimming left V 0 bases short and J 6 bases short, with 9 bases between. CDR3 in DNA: TGTGCCACCAGCAGAGAGGACGGGTCCGAGCAGTACTTC. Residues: CATSREDGSEQYF.

The CDR3 sequence: CASSSRDSGEQYF. The CDR3 DNA reads as TGTGCCAGCAGCTCCCGGGACAGCGGCGAGCAGTACTTC. The chain links TRBV7-2 to TRBJ2-7; 7 positions match TRBD1. The CDR3 totals 13 residues. The germline V gene encodes CDR1 SGHTA and CDR2 FQGNSA. With 4 bases clipped from V and 6 bases from J, the junction kept 6 bases outside the gene matches.

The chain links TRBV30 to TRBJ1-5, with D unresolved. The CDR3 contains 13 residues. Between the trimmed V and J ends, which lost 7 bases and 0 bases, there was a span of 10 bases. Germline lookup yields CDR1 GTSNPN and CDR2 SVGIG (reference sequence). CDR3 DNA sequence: TGTGCCTCCTCGTTTGCTAGCAATCAGCCCCAGCATTTT. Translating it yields CASSFASNQPQHF.

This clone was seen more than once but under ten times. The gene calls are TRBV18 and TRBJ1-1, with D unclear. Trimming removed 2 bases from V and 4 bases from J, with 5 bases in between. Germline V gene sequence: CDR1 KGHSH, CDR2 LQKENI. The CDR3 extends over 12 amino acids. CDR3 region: CASSPRITEAFF. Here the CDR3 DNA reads TGTGCCAGCTCACCAAGGATCACTGAAGCTTTCTTT.

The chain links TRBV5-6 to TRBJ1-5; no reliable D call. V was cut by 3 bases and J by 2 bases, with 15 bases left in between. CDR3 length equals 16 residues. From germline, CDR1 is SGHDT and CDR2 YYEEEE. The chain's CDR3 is CASSSISGGRNQPQHF. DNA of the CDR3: TGTGCCAGCAGCTCTATCTCGGGCGGGCGCAATCAGCCCCAGCATTTT. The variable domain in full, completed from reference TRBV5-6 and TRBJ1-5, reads DAGVTQSPTHLIKTRGQQVTLRCSPKSGHDTVSWYQQALGQGPQFIFQYYEEEERQRGNFPDRFSGHQFPNYSSELNVNALLLGDSALYLCASSSISGGRNQPQHFGDGTRLSIL.

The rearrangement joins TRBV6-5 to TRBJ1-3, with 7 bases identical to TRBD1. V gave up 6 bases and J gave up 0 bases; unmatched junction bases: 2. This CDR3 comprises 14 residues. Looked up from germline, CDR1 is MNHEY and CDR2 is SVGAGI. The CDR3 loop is CASSRTGSGNTIYF. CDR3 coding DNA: TGTGCCAGCAGCCGGACAGGCTCTGGAAACACCATATATTTT.

CDR3 in DNA: TGTGCCAGCAGCTTGGGGACATCTCTATCCTACGAGCAGTACTTC. Its protein is CASSLGTSLSYEQYF. The V and J genes are TRBV5-4 and TRBJ2-7, with D possibly matching TRBD1 (5 bases). V was trimmed by 0 bases and J by 1 base, leaving 11 bases between them. Per the germline V gene, CDR1 is SGHNT and CDR2 is YYREEE (reference sequence). There are 15 residues in the CDR3.

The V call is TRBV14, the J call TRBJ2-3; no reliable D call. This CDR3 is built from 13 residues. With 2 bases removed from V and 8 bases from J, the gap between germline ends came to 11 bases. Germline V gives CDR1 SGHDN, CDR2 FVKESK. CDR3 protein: CASSQPPGVTQYF. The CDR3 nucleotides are TGTGCCAGCAGCCAACCGCCTGGAGTTACGCAGTATTTT.

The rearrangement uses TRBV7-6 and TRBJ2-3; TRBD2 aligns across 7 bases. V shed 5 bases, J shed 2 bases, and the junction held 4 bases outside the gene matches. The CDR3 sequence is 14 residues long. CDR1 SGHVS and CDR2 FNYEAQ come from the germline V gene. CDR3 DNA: TGTGCCAGCAGCCAAGGACTAGTCACAGATACGCAGTATTTT. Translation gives CASSQGLVTDTQYF. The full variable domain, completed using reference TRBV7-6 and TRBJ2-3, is GAGVSQSPRYKVTKRGQDVALRCDPISGHVSLYWYRQALGQGPEFLTYFNYEAQQDKSGLPNDRFSAERPEGSISTLTIQRTEQRDSAMYRCASSQGLVTDTQYFGPGTRLTVL.

CDR3 sequence reads: CASKEIGGNTEAFF. The CDR3 coding sequence is TGCGCCAGCAAGGAGATTGGTGGGAACACTGAAGCTTTCTTT. The chain combines TRBV5-1 with TRBJ1-1; D is unresolved. V dropped 6 bases and J dropped 1 base, with 13 bases sitting between them. There are 14 residues in the CDR3. Germline V lookup: CDR1 SGHRS, CDR2 YFSETQ.

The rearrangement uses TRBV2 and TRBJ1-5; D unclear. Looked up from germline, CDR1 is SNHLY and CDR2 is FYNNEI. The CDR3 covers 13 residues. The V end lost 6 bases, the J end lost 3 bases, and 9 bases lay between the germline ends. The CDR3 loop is CASRNENNQPQHF. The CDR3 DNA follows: TGTGCCAGCAGAAATGAAAACAATCAGCCCCAGCATTTT.

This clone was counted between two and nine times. The CDR3 DNA reads as TGTGCCAGCAGCCAGGGACAGGGTAGGGACACTGAAGCTTTCTTT. Its translation is CASSQGQGRDTEAFF. The rearrangement joins TRBV6-5 to TRBJ1-1; 9 bases match TRBD1. Germline V gene sequence: CDR1 MNHEY, CDR2 SVGAGI. V lost 6 bases, J lost 3 bases, and 8 bases stayed unmatched. The CDR3 contains 15 residues.

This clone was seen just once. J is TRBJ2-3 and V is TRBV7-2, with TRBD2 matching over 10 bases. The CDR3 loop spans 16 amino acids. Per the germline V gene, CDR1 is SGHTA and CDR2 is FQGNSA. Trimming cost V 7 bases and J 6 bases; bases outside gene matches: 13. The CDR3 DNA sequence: TGTGCCAGCAAAGGGGCTAGCGGGGGACCCATTGATACGCAGTATTTT. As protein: CASKGASGGPIDTQYF.

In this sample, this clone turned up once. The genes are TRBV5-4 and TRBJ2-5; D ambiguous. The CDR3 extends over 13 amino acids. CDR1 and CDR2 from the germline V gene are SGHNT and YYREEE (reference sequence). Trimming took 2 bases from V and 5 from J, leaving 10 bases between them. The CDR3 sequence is CASSFNIGETQYF. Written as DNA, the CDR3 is TGTGCCAGCAGCTTCAACATAGGGGAGACCCAGTACTTC.

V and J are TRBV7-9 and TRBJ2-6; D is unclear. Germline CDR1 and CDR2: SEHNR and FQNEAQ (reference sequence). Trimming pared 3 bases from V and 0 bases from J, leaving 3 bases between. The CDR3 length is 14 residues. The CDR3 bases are TGTGCCAGCAGCTTCAACTCTGGGGCCAACGTCCTGACTTTC. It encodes CASSFNSGANVLTF.

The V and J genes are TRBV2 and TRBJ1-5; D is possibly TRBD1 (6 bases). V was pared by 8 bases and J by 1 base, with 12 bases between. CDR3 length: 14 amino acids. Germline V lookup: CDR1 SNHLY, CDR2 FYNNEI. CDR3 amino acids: CASAGESSNQPQHF. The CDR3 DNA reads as TGTGCCAGCGCAGGGGAGTCGAGCAATCAGCCCCAGCATTTT.

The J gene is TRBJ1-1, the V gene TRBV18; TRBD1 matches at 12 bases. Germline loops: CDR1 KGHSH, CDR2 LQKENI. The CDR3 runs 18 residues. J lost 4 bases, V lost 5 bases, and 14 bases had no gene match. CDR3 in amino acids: CASSSPGQGARVGTEAFF. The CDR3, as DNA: TGTGCCAGCTCATCCCCGGGACAGGGGGCGAGGGTAGGCACTGAAGCTTTCTTT.

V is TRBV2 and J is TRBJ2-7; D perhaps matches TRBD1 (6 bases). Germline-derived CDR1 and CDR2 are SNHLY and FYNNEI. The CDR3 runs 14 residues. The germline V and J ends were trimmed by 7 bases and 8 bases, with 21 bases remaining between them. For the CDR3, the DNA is TGTGCCAGCACCTTCGCGACCCGGGACACCAAGCAGTACTTC. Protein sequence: CASTFATRDTKQYF.

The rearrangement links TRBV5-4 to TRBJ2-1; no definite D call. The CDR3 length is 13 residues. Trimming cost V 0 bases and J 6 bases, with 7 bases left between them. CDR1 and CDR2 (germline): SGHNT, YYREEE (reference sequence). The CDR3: CASSLVLGNEQFF. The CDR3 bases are TGTGCCAGCAGCTTGGTGTTGGGCAATGAGCAGTTCTTC.

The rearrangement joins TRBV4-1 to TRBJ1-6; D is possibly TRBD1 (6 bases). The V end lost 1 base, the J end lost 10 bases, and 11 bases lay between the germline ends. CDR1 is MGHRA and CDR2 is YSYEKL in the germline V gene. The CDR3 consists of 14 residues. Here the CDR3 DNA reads TGCGCCAGCAGCCAAGGTACAGGGTTCTCACCCCTCCACTTT. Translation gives CASSQGTGFSPLHF.

The CDR3 loop reads CASSPGSGSYNEQFF. CDR3 DNA: TGTGCCAGCAGCCCGGGGTCAGGGTCCTACAATGAGCAGTTCTTC. V usage is TRBV7-6 and J usage is TRBJ2-1; D is tentatively TRBD1 or TRBD2 (5 bases each). This CDR3 comprises 15 residues. The V end lost 5 bases, the J end lost 1 base, and 12 bases lay between the germline ends. Germline CDR1 reads SGHVS; CDR2 reads FNYEAQ.

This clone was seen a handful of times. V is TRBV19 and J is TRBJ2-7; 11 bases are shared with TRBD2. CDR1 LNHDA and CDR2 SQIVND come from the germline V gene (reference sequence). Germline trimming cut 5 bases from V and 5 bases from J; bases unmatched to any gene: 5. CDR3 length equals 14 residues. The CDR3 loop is CASSGRLAGHEQYF. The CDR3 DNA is TGTGCCAGTAGTGGCAGACTAGCGGGGCACGAGCAGTACTTC.